Listed below are T cell receptor beta chains from one sample, sequenced in a study of CDR3 diversity in severe acne. TCRdb recomputed calls from the PCR reads with MiXCR, one row per CDR3 protein. This sample has roughly 100,000 distinct CDR3 sequences, with more than 45% found just once. Material: blood. Receptors were obtained from a male donor with acne. Both conserved end residues are part of each CDR3. A D gene is named only where the DNA matches it firmly. Clone size is stated in some rows and not others, as once, few, many or a class when expanded.

clone_size j_call cdr3_length d_call v_call cdr3_aa cdr3_nt
. TRBJ1-5 13 TRBD1 TRBV9 CAVRTGENQPQHF TGTGCCGTGCGGACAGGGGAAAATCAGCCCCAGCATTTT
. TRBJ1-2 16 TRBD1 TRBV25-1 CASSPSGGQGAGGYTF TGTGCCAGCAGTCCCTCGGGAGGACAGGGGGCTGGCGGCTACACCTTC
many TRBJ1-1 12 . TRBV29-1 CSTEQFFSEAFF TGCAGCACCGAACAGTTCTTTAGTGAAGCTTTCTTT
. TRBJ1-1 12 TRBD1 TRBV12-3/TRBV12-4 CASTGQVAEAFF TGTGCCAGCACGGGACAGGTAGCTGAAGCTTTCTTT
. TRBJ2-5 17 . TRBV6-2/TRBV6-3 CASSYSTGPWREETQYF TGTGCCAGCAGTTACTCAACGGGACCTTGGAGGGAAGAGACCCAGTACTTC
once TRBJ2-7 13 . TRBV9 CASSGGLASEQYF TGTGCCAGCAGCGGTGGTTTGGCGTCCGAGCAGTACTTC
. TRBJ2-1 14 TRBD2 TRBV2 CATSILAGINEQFF TGTGCCACCTCGATTCTAGCGGGGATAAATGAGCAGTTCTTC
few TRBJ2-5 16 TRBD1 TRBV5-1 CASSLSGTGGQETQYF TGCGCCAGCAGCTTGTCCGGGACAGGAGGACAAGAGACCCAGTACTTC
. TRBJ1-2 14 . TRBV7-9 CASSLVGGIYGYTF TGTGCCAGCAGCTTAGTTGGCGGGATTTATGGCTACACCTTC
medium-sized TRBJ2-7 15 TRBD2 TRBV19 CASSISSGATYEQYF TGTGCCAGTAGTATATCTAGCGGGGCAACCTACGAGCAGTACTTC
many TRBJ1-1 15 TRBD1 TRBV5-6 CASSGTWTGGGEAFF TGTGCCAGCAGCGGGACATGGACAGGGGGCGGTGAAGCTTTCTTT
. TRBJ1-5 15 . TRBV20-1 CSASASSNQRQPQHF TGCAGTGCAAGTGCGAGTAGCAATCAGCGTCAGCCCCAGCATTTT
. TRBJ2-6 16 . TRBV15 CATYNPGRPGANVLTF TGTGCCACCTACAATCCCGGGCGCCCTGGGGCCAACGTCCTGACTTTC
many TRBJ1-2 12 . TRBV29-1 CSARLLNYGYTF TGCAGCGCCCGGCTACTCAACTATGGCTACACCTTC
few TRBJ1-2 14 . TRBV6-5 CASSYGTPSGGYTF TGTGCCAGCAGTTACGGGACACCGTCAGGTGGCTACACCTTC
few TRBJ2-7 13 . TRBV3-1 CASSQGAHSEQYF TGTGCCAGCAGCCAAGGGGCACATAGCGAGCAGTACTTC
few TRBJ1-2 14 . TRBV5-6 CASSLPRDVNGYTF TGTGCCAGCAGCTTGCCCAGGGACGTAAATGGCTACACCTTC
. TRBJ2-3 13 TRBD1 TRBV10-2 CASNYDRGDEQYF TGCGCCAGCAATTATGACAGGGGGGATGAGCAGTATTTT
few TRBJ2-7 14 TRBD1 TRBV11-3 CASSPRDRETEQYF TGTGCCAGCAGCCCGAGGGACAGGGAGACCGAGCAGTACTTC
. TRBJ2-1 13 . TRBV20-1 CSALGRIYNEQFF TGCAGTGCTTTAGGGAGGATCTACAATGAGCAGTTCTTC
. TRBJ2-5 14 . TRBV7-9 CASSLGFPPGPQYF TGTGCCAGCAGCTTAGGATTCCCGCCAGGGCCTCAGTACTTC
. TRBJ1-2 14 TRBD1 TRBV19 CASSTQGAYYGYTF TGTGCCAGTAGTACCCAGGGGGCTTACTATGGCTACACCTTC
. TRBJ1-5 15 TRBD1 TRBV11-2 CASSLGQGARQPQHF TGTGCCAGCAGCTTAGGGCAGGGGGCGCGACAGCCCCAGCATTTT
. TRBJ2-7 15 TRBD2 TRBV7-2 CASSQESSGTYEQYF TGTGCCAGCAGCCAAGAGTCTAGCGGGACGTACGAGCAGTACTTC
medium-sized TRBJ2-7 16 TRBD2 TRBV19 CASSIGAGLANYEQYF TGTGCCAGTAGTATAGGAGCGGGACTAGCGAACTACGAGCAGTACTTC
. TRBJ1-1 16 TRBD1 TRBV7-9 CASSTGTGTMNTEAFF TGTGCCAGCAGCACCGGGACAGGGACTATGAACACTGAAGCTTTCTTT
. TRBJ2-1 14 . TRBV2 CASSHLIGENMQFF TGTGCCAGCAGTCACCTTATTGGAGAAAACATGCAGTTCTTC
many TRBJ2-1 13 . TRBV4-1 CASSQGPSTEQFF TGCGCCAGCAGCCAAGGTCCTAGCACCGAGCAGTTCTTC
many TRBJ2-7 15 TRBD2 TRBV7-2 CASSLGGLAGDEQYF TGTGCCAGCAGCTTGGGGGGACTAGCGGGAGACGAGCAGTACTTC